This T cell receptor (beta chain) was retrieved from a study of neurological immune-mediated disorders. V lost 7 bases to trimming and J lost 2 bases, with 10 bases between them. CDR3 length equals 12 residues. Germline CDR1 is DFQATT and CDR2 is SNEGSKA (reference sequence). TCRdb re-analysed the 5' RACE reads in MiXCR, keeping a single row per CDR3 protein. Altogether some 24,000 distinct CDR3 sequences are present, 6.5% to 8.5% being singletons, with the ten largest covering approximately 4.3%. Input material: PBMCs. This clonotype was sampled from a woman aged 40 to 55 in good health. V and J are TRBV20-1 and TRBJ2-3, with D unclear. The CDR3 nucleotides read TGCAGTGAAGGCGGATCCACAGATACGCAGTATTTT. Amino acid sequence: CSEGGSTDTQYF.